This TCR beta chain was profiled in a study of blood T cell repertoires in COVID-19. TCRdb's table, derived via immunoSEQ multiplex PCR, lists solely in-frame clones and lacks some. Among 30,000 to 45,000 clones listed, roughly 75% were seen once. The CDR3 consists of 14 residues. Germline CDR1 SGHDT, CDR2 YYEEEE. The ends were cut back, 7 bases at V and 8 bases at J, with 21 bases in the middle. The chain combines TRBV5-6 with TRBJ1-2; D unresolved. The sample comprised peripheral blood. The origin of this receptor is a man in his 70s with acute or convalescent COVID-19. The DNA for the CDR3 is TGTGCCAGCCTCCCTTGGGAGATCCTTAGCGGCTACACCTTC. Protein product: CASLPWEILSGYTF.